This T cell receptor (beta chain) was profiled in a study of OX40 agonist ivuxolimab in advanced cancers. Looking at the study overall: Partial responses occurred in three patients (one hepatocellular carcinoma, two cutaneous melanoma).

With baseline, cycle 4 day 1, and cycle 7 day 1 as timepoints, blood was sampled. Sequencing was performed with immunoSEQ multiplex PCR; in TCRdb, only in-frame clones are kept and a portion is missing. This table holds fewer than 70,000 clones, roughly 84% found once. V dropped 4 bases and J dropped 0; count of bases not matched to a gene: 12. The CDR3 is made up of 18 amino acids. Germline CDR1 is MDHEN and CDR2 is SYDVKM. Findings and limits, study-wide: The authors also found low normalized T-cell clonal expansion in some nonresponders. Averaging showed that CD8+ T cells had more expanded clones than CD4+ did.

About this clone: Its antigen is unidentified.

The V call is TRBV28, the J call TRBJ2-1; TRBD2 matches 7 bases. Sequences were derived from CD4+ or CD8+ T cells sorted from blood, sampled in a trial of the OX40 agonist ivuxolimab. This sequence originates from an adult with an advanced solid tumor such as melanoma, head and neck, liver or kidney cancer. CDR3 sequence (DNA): TGTGCCAGCAGTTCCCCTAGCGGCCGCTTAAGCTCCTACAATGAGCAGTTCTTC. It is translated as CASSSPSGRLSSYNEQFF.